This TCR beta chain comes out of a study of OX40 agonist ivuxolimab in advanced cancers. With regard to the full study: The costimulatory receptor OX40 (CD134) was targeted by ivuxolimab, a fully human IgG2 agonistic monoclonal antibody. The paper reports the monotherapy dose-escalation portion (N ≈ 50 patients) of the phase I ivuxolimab trial. Intravenous ivuxolimab was administered to patients every 2 weeks at six dose levels: 0.01, 0.1, 0.3, 1.5, 3 and 10 mg/kg. Peripheral TCRbeta sequencing was intended to test whether TCR sequence diversity was altered and clonal T-cell expansion was caused by ivuxolimab. Three dose-escalation patients achieved partial responses, one with hepatocellular carcinoma and two with cutaneous melanoma. Of the 50 or so patients in dose escalation, around 20 had hepatocellular carcinoma, around 15 had melanoma, 9 had renal cell carcinoma and 9 had head and neck cancer. Prior anti-PD-1, anti-PD-L1 or anti-CTLA-4 therapy was permitted, and checkpoint inhibitors had been received by about 36% of dose-escalation patients. In the dose-escalation cohort, over 65% of patients were male, and the mean age was approximately 60 years, with a range of about 20 to 79.

The full study reports these points: The antigen specificity of the clonally expanded peripheral T cells was not determined. Partial responders in the 0.1-3.0 mg/kg groups had among the lowest normalized peripheral clonal expansion, especially among CD8+ T cells. Clonal expansion of both CD4+ and CD8+ blood T cells was observed from baseline to week 6 at doses 0.1 to 3.0 mg/kg. Low levels of normalized T-cell clonal expansion were also seen in some nonresponding patients. On average, CD8+ T cells showed more expanded clones than CD4+ T cells after ivuxolimab.

Based on the germline V gene (reference sequence), the CDR1 and CDR2 sequences are MNHEY and SMNVEV. The germline ends are 13 bases apart after V is trimmed by 3 bases and J by 4 bases. Including cysteine and phenylalanine, the CDR3 has 14 amino acids. Only the CDR3 DNA stays, 42 bases, in frame from base 1. Genomic DNA was isolated from the sorted cells so that the TCRbeta CDR3 region could be sequenced. The immunoSEQ Assay was used for sequencing of TCRbeta CDR3 regions. Drawn from immuneACCESS, this table holds only the in-frame rearrangements with V and J called that TCRdb kept. Clones are partly lost; checked studies trace under half to an unresolved V gene and leave the rest unexplained. The sample table shows about 10,000 clones, and approximately 57% are seen once. The ten most abundant clones make up 46% of the sample. Patients with autoimmune disease history or receiving systemic immunosuppression were excluded from the trial. In every dose cohort, peripheral blood was drawn for TCR sequencing at baseline, cycle 4 day 1, and cycle 7 day 1. Samples were obtained from an open-label, multicenter, first-in-human phase I dose-escalation trial of ivuxolimab. Adults with locally advanced or metastatic head and neck squamous cell, hepatocellular, melanoma or renal cell carcinoma were enrolled in the trial. Before TCR sequencing, CD4+ and CD8+ T cells were separately sorted from peripheral blood.

Notes on this clone: Which antigen it targets is not known. Per-base quality was not reported, and no clone a single base away is much larger than it.

The clonotype comes from an adult with an advanced solid tumor such as melanoma, head and neck, liver or kidney cancer. The source was CD4+ or CD8+ T cells sorted from blood, collected in a trial of the OX40 agonist ivuxolimab. This chain is built from TRBV27 and TRBJ2-7; the D gene is perhaps TRBD2, on 6 matching bases. At the DNA level, the sequence is TGTGCCAGCAGTTTGCGGGATGGCGGATACGAGCAGTACTTC. This codes for CASSLRDGGYEQYF.